These 26 T cell receptor beta chains came from one sample sequenced in a study of patients and donors after allogeneic stem cell transplantation. TCRdb analysed the RT-PCR reads with MiXCR anew, one entry per CDR3 protein. The sample includes some 960,000 distinct CDR3 sequences, roughly 18% of them seen just once. The sequenced material came from blood, either unsorted or a sorted T cell fraction (not recorded which). These receptors were collected from a human donor who was either an allogeneic HSCT recipient or a stem cell or donor lymphocyte infusion donor (not recorded which). It is not recorded whose cells these are; they may come from a transplant donor.

The chain employs TRBV27 and TRBJ2-1, with TRBD2 as a possible D gene (6 bases). The CDR3 is made up of 14 amino acids. CDR1 and CDR2 from the germline V gene are MNHEY and SMNVEV (reference sequence). The V end lost 5 bases, the J end lost 10 bases, and 18 bases lay between the germline ends. The CDR3 DNA reads as TGTGCCAGCAGTCCGTCTAGCGCACGAGACGAGCAGTTCTTC. The encoded protein is CASSPSSARDEQFF.

This chain connects TRBV14 to TRBJ2-6; tentatively, D is TRBD2 (6 bases). CDR3 length: 15 amino acids. Trimming took 3 bases from V and 4 from J, leaving 10 bases between them. Per the germline V gene, CDR1 is SGHDN and CDR2 is FVKESK. Here the CDR3 reads CASSQGGFGANVLTF. CDR3 DNA: TGTGCCAGCAGCCAGGGGGGATTCGGGGCCAACGTCCTGACTTTC.

This clonotype has more than one count but fewer than ten. V gene TRBV4-1 combines with J gene TRBJ2-7; 8 nucleotides align to TRBD2. From germline, CDR1 is MGHRA and CDR2 YSYEKL. The CDR3 totals 15 residues. Unmatched junction bases numbered 5, after V lost 0 bases and J lost 4 bases. Here the CDR3 DNA reads TGCGCCAGCAGCCAAGATGACGGGGGGGCGTACGAGCAGTACTTC. Translation gives CASSQDDGGAYEQYF.

The chain joins TRBV12-3 or TRBV12-4 to TRBJ1-1; weak D call: TRBD1 (6 bases). The V and J ends lost 6 bases and 3 bases respectively, with 17 bases between them. The CDR3 is 15 residues long. CDR3: CASSPTGTKYTEAFF. The CDR3 coding sequence is TGTGCCAGCAGCCCAACAGGGACGAAGTACACTGAAGCTTTCTTT.

Ten or more counts support this clonotype. The rearrangement links TRBV6-5 to TRBJ2-7, with D maybe TRBD2 (6 bases). CDR1 and CDR2 from the germline V gene are MNHEY and SVGAGI. The ends were cut back, 4 bases at V and 6 bases at J, with 16 bases in the middle. CDR3 length: 14 residues. CDR3 in amino acids: CASSFGRTGVEQYF. CDR3 nucleotides: TGTGCCAGCAGTTTTGGTCGGACGGGAGTCGAGCAGTACTTC.

This clonotype was seen a few times. V and J are TRBV13 and TRBJ1-2, with TRBD1 matching 11 bases. Germline CDR1 is PRHDT and CDR2 is FYEKMQ (reference sequence). V gave up 4 bases and J gave up 4 bases; unmatched junction bases: 8. The CDR3 sequence is 16 residues long. The CDR3, as DNA: TGTGCCAGCAGCTCAGGGATCGGGACAGGGGGCTATGGCTACACCTTC. Translated, it gives CASSSGIGTGGYGYTF. The whole variable domain, remainder taken from reference TRBV13 and TRBJ1-2, is AAGVIQSPRHLIKEKRETATLKCYPIPRHDTVYWYQQGPGQDPQFLISFYEKMQSDKGSIPDRFSAQQFSDYHSELNMSSLELGDSALYFCASSSGIGTGGYGYTFGSGTRLTVV.

The sample holds a few counts of this clonotype. The chain has TRBV7-6 and TRBJ2-5; D possibly corresponds to TRBD1 (6 bases). In germline, CDR1 is SGHVS, CDR2 FNYEAQ. Trimming stripped 3 bases from V and 2 bases from J, with 10 bases between. This CDR3 is built from 14 residues. CDR3 sequence reads: CASSFPTGQETQYF. The CDR3 DNA is TGTGCCAGCAGCTTCCCCACAGGGCAAGAGACCCAGTACTTC.

This rearrangement joins TRBV4-3 to TRBJ1-4; 9 positions agree with TRBD1. Losses at the gene ends were 3 bases for V and 0 bases for J; bases not matched to a gene: 8. The CDR3 is made up of 18 amino acids. From germline, CDR1 is LGHNA and CDR2 YSLEER. The CDR3 sequence is CASSQGQGPPATNEKLFF. The CDR3 nucleotides read TGCGCCAGCAGCCAGGGACAGGGACCACCCGCAACTAATGAAAAACTGTTTTTT.

This rearrangement joins TRBV24-1 to TRBJ1-5, with D perhaps matching TRBD1 (5 bases). Trimming took off 4 bases at V and 7 bases at J, with 13 bases between the two ends. CDR3 length: 14 residues. Per germline, CDR1 KGHDR and CDR2 SFDVKD. The CDR3 reads CATSDDRQSQPQHF. The CDR3, as DNA: TGTGCCACCAGTGACGACAGACAGTCACAGCCCCAGCATTTT.

The genes are TRBV27 and TRBJ2-1; 7 bases align to TRBD1. This CDR3 has 14 amino acids. J gave up 6 bases and V 6 bases, and 8 bases lay outside the gene matches. CDR1 and CDR2 from the germline V gene are MNHEY and SMNVEV (reference sequence). Here the CDR3 reads CASSPRGTANEQFF. CDR3 nucleotides: TGTGCCAGCAGCCCTAGAGGGACAGCCAATGAGCAGTTCTTC.

J is TRBJ1-3 and V is TRBV7-6; D is unclear. The germline V and J ends were trimmed by 4 bases and 0 bases, with 16 bases remaining between them. Germline loops: CDR1 SGHVS, CDR2 FNYEAQ. The CDR3 spans 17 residues. The CDR3 protein is CASSSPWKASSGNTIYF. CDR3 in DNA: TGTGCCAGCAGCTCCCCATGGAAGGCCAGCTCTGGAAACACCATATATTTT.

Ten or more counts support this clonotype. The chain is built from TRBV12-3 or TRBV12-4 and TRBJ2-2; possibly TRBD2 for D (5 bases). Trimming removed 1 base at V and 8 bases at J, with 11 bases between. This CDR3 comprises 14 residues. DNA for the CDR3: TGTGCCAGCAGTTTAGGCGAGGGCTCGGGGGAGCTGTTTTTT. It codes for CASSLGEGSGELFF.

On this clonotype: A much larger clone differs from this one at a single base, so this may be a read error. The V call is TRBV12-3 or TRBV12-4, the J call TRBJ2-7; a weak D match, TRBD2 (5 bases). Trimming shortened V by 6 bases and J by 5 bases, and 20 bases separated the two germline ends. CDR3 length: 15 residues. The CDR3 bases are TGTGCCAGCAGCGGCGGACTTTTCCTGTCCCACGAGCAGTACTTC. Its translation: CASSGGLFLSHEQYF.

This clonotype has a handful of counts. The rearrangement uses TRBV14 and TRBJ2-3, with 7 bases identical to TRBD2. Trimming took 0 bases from V and 7 from J; bases not matched to a gene: 13. Germline-derived CDR1 and CDR2 are SGHDN and FVKESK. The CDR3 runs 17 residues. The CDR3 DNA sequence: TGTGCCAGCAGCCAAGATGGGCGGCGGGAGCCTCGAAATACGCAGTATTTT. Its protein is CASSQDGRREPRNTQYF. The full variable domain, rest sourced from reference TRBV14 and TRBJ2-3, is EAGVTQFPSHSVIEKGQTVTLRCDPISGHDNLYWYRRVMGKEIKFLLHFVKESKQDESGMPNNRFLAERTGGTYSTLKVQPAELEDSGVYFCASSQDGRREPRNTQYFGPGTRLTVL.

The genes are TRBV7-9 and TRBJ2-5, with TRBD1 matching over 8 bases. Germline trimming cut 1 base from V and 5 bases from J; bases unmatched to any gene: 9. CDR1 is SEHNR and CDR2 is FQNEAQ in the germline V gene (reference sequence). The CDR3 sequence is 16 residues long. CDR3 DNA: TGTGCCAGCAGCTTAGGGGCGACAGGGGAGGTCGAGACCCAGTACTTC. Translation: CASSLGATGEVETQYF.

This clonotype has only a few counts. This chain joins TRBV3-1 and TRBJ2-1; TRBD2 matches at 10 bases. The CDR3 is 16 residues long. With 4 bases clipped from V and 3 bases from J, the junction kept 6 bases outside the gene matches. In germline, CDR1 is LGHDT, CDR2 YNNKEL (reference sequence). The CDR3 here is CASSPLQRGGYNEQFF. The CDR3 nucleotides are TGTGCCAGCAGCCCCTTGCAGCGGGGGGGCTACAATGAGCAGTTCTTC.

The J gene is TRBJ2-7, the V gene TRBV2, with TRBD1 as a possible D gene (6 bases). Germline CDR1 SNHLY, CDR2 FYNNEI. The CDR3 contains 14 residues. V shed 5 bases and J shed 4 bases, with 15 bases lying between them. The DNA for the CDR3 is TGTGCCAGCAGTCATGAGCAGGGGAAGTACGAGCAGTACTTC. Its translation: CASSHEQGKYEQYF.

This clonotype was found a few times. DNA for the CDR3: TGTGCCAGCAGCTCCCGACAGGGATGGACTGGAAACACCATATATTTT. It is translated as CASSSRQGWTGNTIYF. The chain combines TRBV7-6 with TRBJ1-3; 7 bases agree with TRBD1. Germline assignment: CDR1 SGHVS and CDR2 FNYEAQ. This CDR3 is 16 amino acids long. V dropped 4 bases and J dropped 2; count of bases not matched to a gene: 8.

The rearrangement links TRBV7-3 to TRBJ2-1; D tentatively fits TRBD1 or TRBD2 (6 bases each). The V end lost 4 bases, the J end lost 9 bases, and 10 bases lay between the germline ends. This CDR3 spans 12 amino acids. Per the germline V gene, CDR1 is SGHTA and CDR2 is FQGTGA. The CDR3 loop is CASSSGDFEQFF. The CDR3 DNA reads TGTGCCAGCAGCTCAGGGGACTTTGAGCAGTTCTTC.

This clonotype was seen only a few times. The chain employs TRBV7-9 and TRBJ1-2; possible D gene TRBD1, 5 bases. CDR1 is SEHNR and CDR2 is FQNEAQ in the germline V gene (reference sequence). Between the trimmed V and J ends, which lost 5 bases and 11 bases, there was a span of 15 bases. This CDR3 comprises 12 residues. CDR3 in amino acids: CASSPGAGTYTF. The DNA of the CDR3 is TGTGCCAGCAGCCCCGGAGCGGGGACGTACACCTTC. Full variable domain (rest looked up from reference TRBV7-9 and TRBJ1-2): DTGVSQNPRHKITKRGQNVTFRCDPISEHNRLYWYRQTLGQGPEFLTYFQNEAQLEKSRLLSDRFSAERPKGSFSTLEIQRTEQGDSAMYLCASSPGAGTYTFGSGTRLTVV.

In this sample, this clonotype turned up many times. At one end the junction does not follow the germline gene, possibly because of a read error. This chain links TRBV4-1 with TRBJ2-1; tentative D call: TRBD2 (5 bases). In germline, CDR1 is MGHRA, CDR2 YSYEKL. This CDR3 is built from 12 residues. CDR3 nucleotide sequence: TGTGCCAGCAGCCAAGGGAGTAATGAGCAGTTCTTC. Amino acid sequence: CASSQGSNEQFF.

This clonotype was observed a few times. This chain connects TRBV2 to TRBJ2-1; 12 positions agree with TRBD2. The ends lost 4 bases at V and 0 bases at J; junction bases unmatched: 4. This CDR3 is 17 amino acids long. Looked up from germline, CDR1 is SNHLY and CDR2 is FYNNEI. CDR3: CASSGTSGASSYNEQFF. For the CDR3, the DNA is TGTGCCAGCAGTGGGACTAGCGGGGCTAGCTCCTACAATGAGCAGTTCTTC.

The chain couples TRBV20-1 to TRBJ2-3, with TRBD2 matching 10 bases. The CDR3 extends over 15 amino acids. Germline loops: CDR1 DFQATT, CDR2 SNEGSKA (reference sequence). V gave up 5 bases and J gave up 1 base; unmatched junction bases: 6. CDR3 sequence reads: CSAEAGGPGTDTQYF. Written as DNA, the CDR3 is TGCAGTGCTGAAGCGGGGGGGCCGGGCACAGATACGCAGTATTTT.

This chain connects TRBV5-1 to TRBJ1-1; D gene ambiguous. The CDR3 spans 16 residues. The V end was cut by 0 bases, the J end by 8 bases, with 20 bases between. The germline CDR1 and CDR2 sequences are SGHRS and YFSETQ. The CDR3 protein is CASSLGRSSPVGEAFF. The CDR3 coding sequence is TGCGCCAGCAGCTTGGGCAGGTCTTCACCAGTGGGCGAAGCTTTCTTT.

A few counts support this clonotype. The rearrangement links TRBV7-9 to TRBJ2-1; either TRBD1 or TRBD2 may fit D (6 bases each). Germline loops: CDR1 SEHNR, CDR2 FQNEAQ (reference sequence). This CDR3 spans 13 amino acids. V shed 0 bases and J shed 9 bases, with 9 bases lying between them. CDR3 nucleotides: TGTGCCAGCAGCTTAGCGGGGGGCACTGAGCAGTTCTTC. Its translation is CASSLAGGTEQFF.

The gene calls are TRBV27 and TRBJ2-6; TRBD1 matches 11 bases. The CDR3 covers 18 residues. V shed 7 bases, J shed 0 bases, and the junction held 8 bases outside the gene matches. The germline V gene has CDR1 MNHEY and CDR2 SMNVEV (reference sequence). The CDR3 reads CASTFTGQGGSGANVLTF. The CDR3 DNA follows: TGTGCCAGCACCTTTACGGGACAGGGGGGCTCTGGGGCCAACGTCCTGACTTTC.